The 4 T cell receptor beta chains given below trace back to one sample, sequenced in a study of blood T cell repertoires in COVID-19. Only in-frame clones appear in the TCRdb table, and some are missing; sequencing was by immunoSEQ multiplex PCR. Here the sample spans roughly 250,000 clones, approximately 83% being singletons. Sequencing used PBMCs or T cells enriched from blood (not recorded which). These receptors were taken from a middle-aged woman with acute COVID-19.

CDR3 in amino acids: CASSLVISGRGSNNEQFF. The CDR3 coding sequence is TGTGCCAGCAGCTTAGTAATAAGCGGGAGGGGGTCCAACAATGAGCAGTTCTTC. V and J are TRBV11-2 and TRBJ2-1; TRBD2 aligns across 10 bases. The germline CDR1 and CDR2 sequences are SGHAT and FQNNGV. J was trimmed by 5 bases and V by 1 base; bases with no gene match: 11. The CDR3 loop spans 18 amino acids.

This sequence joins TRBV29-1 and TRBJ2-1; possibly TRBD2 for D (5 bases). CDR1 is SQVTM, CDR2 ANQGSEA, per germline. The germline V and J ends were trimmed by 6 bases and 6 bases, with 9 bases remaining between them. This CDR3 is 11 amino acids long. In nucleotides, the CDR3 is TGCAGCGTCGACTATGTCAATGAGCAGTTCTTC. Translating it yields CSVDYVNEQFF.

The J gene is TRBJ1-2, the V gene TRBV5-1; D not certain. The CDR3 consists of 14 residues. Looked up from germline, CDR1 is SGHRS and CDR2 is YFSETQ. The V end was cut by 0 bases, the J end by 6 bases, with 12 bases between. The CDR3 is CASSLEMVEDGYTF. CDR3 sequence (DNA): TGCGCCAGCAGCTTGGAGATGGTGGAGGATGGCTACACCTTC. The entire variable domain, with the rest obtained from reference TRBV5-1 and TRBJ1-2, is as follows: KAGVTQTPRYLIKTRGQQVTLSCSPISGHRSVSWYQQTPGQGLQFLFEYFSETQRNKGNFPGRFSGRQFSNSRSEMNVSTLELGDSALYLCASSLEMVEDGYTFGSGTRLTVV.

This rearrangement joins TRBV5-1 to TRBJ1-2, with 7 bases matching TRBD1. With 0 bases clipped from V and 6 bases from J, the junction kept 8 bases outside the gene matches. The CDR3 is 15 residues long. CDR1 and CDR2 (germline): SGHRS, YFSETQ. The CDR3 sequence: CASSLADRERDGYTF. The CDR3 DNA follows: TGCGCCAGCAGCTTGGCCGACAGGGAACGGGATGGCTACACCTTC. The full variable domain, completed using reference TRBV5-1 and TRBJ1-2, is KAGVTQTPRYLIKTRGQQVTLSCSPISGHRSVSWYQQTPGQGLQFLFEYFSETQRNKGNFPGRFSGRQFSNSRSEMNVSTLELGDSALYLCASSLADRERDGYTFGSGTRLTVV.